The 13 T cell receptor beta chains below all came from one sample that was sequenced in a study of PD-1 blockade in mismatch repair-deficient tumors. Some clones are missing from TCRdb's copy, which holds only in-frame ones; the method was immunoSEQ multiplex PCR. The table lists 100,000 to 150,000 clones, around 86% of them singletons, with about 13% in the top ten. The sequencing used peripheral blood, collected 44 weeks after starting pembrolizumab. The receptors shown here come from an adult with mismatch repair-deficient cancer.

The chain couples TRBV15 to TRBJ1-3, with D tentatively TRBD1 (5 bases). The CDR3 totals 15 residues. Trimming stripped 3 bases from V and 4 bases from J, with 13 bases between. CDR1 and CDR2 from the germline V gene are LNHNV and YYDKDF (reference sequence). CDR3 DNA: TGTGCCACCAGCAGGGACCTGGGGGTCGGAAACACCATATATTTT. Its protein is CATSRDLGVGNTIYF.

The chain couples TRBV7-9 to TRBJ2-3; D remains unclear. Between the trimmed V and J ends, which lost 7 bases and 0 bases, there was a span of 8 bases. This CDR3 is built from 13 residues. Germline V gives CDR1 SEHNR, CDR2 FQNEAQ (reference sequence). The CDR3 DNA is TGTGCCAGCAACTTGCTCAGCACAGATACGCAGTATTTT. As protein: CASNLLSTDTQYF.

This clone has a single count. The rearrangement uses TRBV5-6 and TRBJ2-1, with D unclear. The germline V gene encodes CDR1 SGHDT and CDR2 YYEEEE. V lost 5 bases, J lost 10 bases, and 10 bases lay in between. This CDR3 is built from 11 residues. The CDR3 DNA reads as TGTGCCAGCAGTTTCTCAATGGAGCAGTTCTTC. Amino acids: CASSFSMEQFF.

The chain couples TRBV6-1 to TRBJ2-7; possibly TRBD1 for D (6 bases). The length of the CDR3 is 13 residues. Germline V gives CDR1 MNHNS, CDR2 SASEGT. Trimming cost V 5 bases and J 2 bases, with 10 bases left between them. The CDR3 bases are TGTGCCAGCAGTCCCCGGACAGCCTACGAGCAGTACTTC. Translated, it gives CASSPRTAYEQYF.

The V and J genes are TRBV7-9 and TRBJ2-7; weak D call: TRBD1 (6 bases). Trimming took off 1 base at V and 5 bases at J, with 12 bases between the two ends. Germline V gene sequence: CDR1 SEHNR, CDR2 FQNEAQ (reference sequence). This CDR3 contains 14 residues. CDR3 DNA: TGTGCCAGCAGCTTAGACAGGGTGGTCGACGAGCAGTACTTC. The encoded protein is CASSLDRVVDEQYF.

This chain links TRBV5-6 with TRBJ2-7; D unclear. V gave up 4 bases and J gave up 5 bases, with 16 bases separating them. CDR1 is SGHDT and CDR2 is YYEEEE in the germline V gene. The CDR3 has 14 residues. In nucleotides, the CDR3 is TGTGCCAGCAGCAGGACGGGCAGCAGCCACGAGCAGTACTTC. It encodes CASSRTGSSHEQYF.

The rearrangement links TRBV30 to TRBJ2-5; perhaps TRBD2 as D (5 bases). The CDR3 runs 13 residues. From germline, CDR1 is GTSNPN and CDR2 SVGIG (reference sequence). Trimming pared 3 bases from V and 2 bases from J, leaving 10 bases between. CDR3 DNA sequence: TGTGCCTGGAGCCCGGACTTTCAAGAGACCCAGTACTTC. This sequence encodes CAWSPDFQETQYF. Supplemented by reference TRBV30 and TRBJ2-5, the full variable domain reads SQTIHQWPATLVQPVGSPLSLECTVEGTSNPNLYWYRQAAGRGLQLLFYSVGIGQISSEVPQNLSASRPQDRQFILSSKKLLLSDSGFYLCAWSPDFQETQYFGPGTRLLVL.

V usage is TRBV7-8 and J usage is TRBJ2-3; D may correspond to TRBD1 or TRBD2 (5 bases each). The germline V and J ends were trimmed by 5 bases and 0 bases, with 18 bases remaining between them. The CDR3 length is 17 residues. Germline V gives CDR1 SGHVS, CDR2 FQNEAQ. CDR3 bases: TGTGCCAGCAGCCACGGGGCCAAGGGGATTAGCACAGATACGCAGTATTTT. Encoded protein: CASSHGAKGISTDTQYF.

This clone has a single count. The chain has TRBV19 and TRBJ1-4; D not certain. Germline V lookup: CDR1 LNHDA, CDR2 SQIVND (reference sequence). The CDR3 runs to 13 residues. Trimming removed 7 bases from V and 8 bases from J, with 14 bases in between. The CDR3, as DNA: TGTGCCAGTACCCCCCGGACCGTGGAAAAACTGTTTTTT. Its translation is CASTPRTVEKLFF.

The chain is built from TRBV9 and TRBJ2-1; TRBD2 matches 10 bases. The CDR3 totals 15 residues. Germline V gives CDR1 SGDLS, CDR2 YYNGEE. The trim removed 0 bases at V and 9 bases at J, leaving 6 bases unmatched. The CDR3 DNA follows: TGTGCCAGCAGCGTAGAAGCGGGAGGGCTAGGTGAGCAGTTCTTC. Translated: CASSVEAGGLGEQFF.

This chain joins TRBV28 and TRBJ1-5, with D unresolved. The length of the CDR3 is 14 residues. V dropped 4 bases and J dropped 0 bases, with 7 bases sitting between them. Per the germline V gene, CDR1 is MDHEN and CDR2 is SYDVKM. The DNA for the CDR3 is TGTGCCAGCAGTTCCATTTTTAGCAATCAGCCCCAGCATTTT. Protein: CASSSIFSNQPQHF.

The CDR3 loop is CAWRNRRTIYEQYF. CDR3 DNA sequence: TGTGCCTGGAGGAACCGAAGGACTATCTACGAGCAGTACTTC. The genes are TRBV30 and TRBJ2-7, with D possibly being TRBD2 (6 bases). The V and J ends lost 3 bases and 3 bases respectively, with 15 bases between them. From germline, CDR1 is GTSNPN and CDR2 SVGIG (reference sequence). CDR3 length equals 14 residues. Using reference TRBV30 and TRBJ2-7 for the parts outside the CDR3, the full variable domain is SQTIHQWPATLVQPVGSPLSLECTVEGTSNPNLYWYRQAAGRGLQLLFYSVGIGQISSEVPQNLSASRPQDRQFILSSKKLLLSDSGFYLCAWRNRRTIYEQYFGPGTRLTVT.

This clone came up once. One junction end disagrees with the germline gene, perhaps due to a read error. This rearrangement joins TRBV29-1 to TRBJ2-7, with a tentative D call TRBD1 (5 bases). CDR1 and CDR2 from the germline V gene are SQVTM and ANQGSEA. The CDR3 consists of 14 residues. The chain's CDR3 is CSVRRRVTSHEQYF. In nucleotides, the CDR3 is TGCAGCGTGCGACGCAGGGTGACCTCCCACGAGCAGTACTTC.